This T cell receptor (beta chain) was found in a study of T cells in Graves' hyperthyroidism and ophthalmopathy. Broader study findings: Ophthalmopathy was separated from stable hyperthyroidism by a 13 V-J model.

CDR1 SQVTM and CDR2 ANQGSEA come from the germline V gene. V trimming: 2 bases; J trimming: 3 bases; junction bases outside the gene matches: 7. The CDR3 covers 14 residues. TCR beta CDR3 regions were amplified from RNA transcripts. A first-round RT-PCR of the TCR CDR3 used the HTBI primer set. Using its own MiXCR run on the multiplex PCR reads, TCRdb lists one record per CDR3 protein. The sample holds about 300,000 distinct CDR3 sequences, around a sixth seen once. To note about this clonotype: What it binds is not known. A much larger clone differs from this one at a single base, so this may be a read error.

Sequenced input: blood. The rearrangement uses TRBV29-1 and TRBJ2-7, with 7 nucleotides matching TRBD2. The sequence was obtained from a man aged 25 to 45 with Graves' hyperthyroidism. The CDR3 sequence: CSVERGEALYEQYF. CDR3 sequence (DNA): TGCAGCGTTGAACGGGGGGAGGCACTCTACGAGCAGTACTTC.